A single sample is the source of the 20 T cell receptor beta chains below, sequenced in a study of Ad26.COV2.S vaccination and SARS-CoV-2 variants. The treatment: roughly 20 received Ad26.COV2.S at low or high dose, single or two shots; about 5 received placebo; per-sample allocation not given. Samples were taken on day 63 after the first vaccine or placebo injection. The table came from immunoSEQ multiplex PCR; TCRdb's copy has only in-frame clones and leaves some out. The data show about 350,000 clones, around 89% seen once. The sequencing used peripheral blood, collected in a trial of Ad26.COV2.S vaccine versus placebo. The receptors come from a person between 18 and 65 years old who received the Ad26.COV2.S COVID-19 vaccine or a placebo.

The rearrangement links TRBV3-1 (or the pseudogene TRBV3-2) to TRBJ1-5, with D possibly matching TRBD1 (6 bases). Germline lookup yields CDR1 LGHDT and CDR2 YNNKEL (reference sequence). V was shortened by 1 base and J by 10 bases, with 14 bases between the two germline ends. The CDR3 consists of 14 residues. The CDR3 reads CASSQGGHLTPQHF. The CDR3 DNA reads TGTGCCAGCAGCCAAGGGGGACACCTCACTCCCCAGCATTTT.

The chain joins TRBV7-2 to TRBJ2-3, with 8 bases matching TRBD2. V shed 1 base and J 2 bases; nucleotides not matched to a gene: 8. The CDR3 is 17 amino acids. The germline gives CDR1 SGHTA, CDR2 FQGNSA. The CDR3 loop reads CASSLVGLAGITDTQYF. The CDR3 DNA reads TGTGCCAGCAGCTTAGTCGGTTTAGCGGGGATCACAGATACGCAGTATTTT.

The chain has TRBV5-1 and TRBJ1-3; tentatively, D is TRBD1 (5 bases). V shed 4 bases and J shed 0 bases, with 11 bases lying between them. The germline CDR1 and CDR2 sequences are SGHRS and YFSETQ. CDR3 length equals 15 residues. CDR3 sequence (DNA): TGCGCCAGCAGCCCCGGGACGGACTCTGGAAACACCATATATTTT. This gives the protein CASSPGTDSGNTIYF.

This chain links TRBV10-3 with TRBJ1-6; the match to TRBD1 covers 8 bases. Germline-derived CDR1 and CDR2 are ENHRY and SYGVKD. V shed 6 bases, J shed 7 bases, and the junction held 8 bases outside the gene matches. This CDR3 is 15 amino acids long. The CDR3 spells CAIRQGQGWNSPLHF. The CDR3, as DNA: TGTGCCATCAGACAAGGACAGGGTTGGAATTCACCCCTCCACTTT.

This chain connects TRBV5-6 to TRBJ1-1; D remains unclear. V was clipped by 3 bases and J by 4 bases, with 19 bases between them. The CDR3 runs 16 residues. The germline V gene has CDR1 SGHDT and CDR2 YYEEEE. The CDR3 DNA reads TGTGCCAGCAGCTCCAGCTACAGTCGGAGTGGCACTGAAGCTTTCTTT. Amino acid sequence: CASSSSYSRSGTEAFF.

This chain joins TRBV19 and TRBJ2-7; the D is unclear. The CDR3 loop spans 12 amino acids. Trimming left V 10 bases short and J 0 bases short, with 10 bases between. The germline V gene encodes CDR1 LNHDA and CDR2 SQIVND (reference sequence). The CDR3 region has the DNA TGTGCCACGACACGGAGCTCCTACGAGCAGTACTTC. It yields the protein CATTRSSYEQYF.

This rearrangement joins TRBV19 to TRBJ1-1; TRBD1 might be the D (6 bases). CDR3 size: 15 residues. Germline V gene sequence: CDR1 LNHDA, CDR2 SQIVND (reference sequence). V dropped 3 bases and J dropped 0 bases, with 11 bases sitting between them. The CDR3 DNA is TGTGCCAGTAGTATGATGGGGGCGCTGAACACTGAAGCTTTCTTT. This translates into CASSMMGALNTEAFF. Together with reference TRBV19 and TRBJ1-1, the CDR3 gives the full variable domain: DGGITQSPKYLFRKEGQNVTLSCEQNLNHDAMYWYRQDPGQGLRLIYYSQIVNDFQKGDIAEGYSVSREKKESFPLTVTSAQKNPTAFYLCASSMMGALNTEAFFGQGTRLTVV.

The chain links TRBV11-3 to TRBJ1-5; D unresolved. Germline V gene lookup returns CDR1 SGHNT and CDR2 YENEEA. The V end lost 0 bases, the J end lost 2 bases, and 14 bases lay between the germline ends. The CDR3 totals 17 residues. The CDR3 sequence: CASSLDPPSGGNQPQHF. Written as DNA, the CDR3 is TGTGCCAGCAGCTTAGATCCCCCCTCTGGGGGCAATCAGCCCCAGCATTTT.

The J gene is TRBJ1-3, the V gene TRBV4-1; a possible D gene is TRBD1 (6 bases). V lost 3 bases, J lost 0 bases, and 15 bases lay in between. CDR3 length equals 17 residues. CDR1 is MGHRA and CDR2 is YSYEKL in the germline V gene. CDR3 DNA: TGCGCCAGCAGCCACGGGCCAACAGGGATCTCTGGAAACACCATATATTTT. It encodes CASSHGPTGISGNTIYF.

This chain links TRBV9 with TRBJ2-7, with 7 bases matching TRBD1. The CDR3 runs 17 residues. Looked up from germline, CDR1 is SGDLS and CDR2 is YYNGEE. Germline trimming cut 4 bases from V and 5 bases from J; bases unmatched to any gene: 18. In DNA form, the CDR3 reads TGTGCCAGCAGCCCCGAGGTGACAGGGACGTCCGCGGACGAGCAGTACTTC. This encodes CASSPEVTGTSADEQYF.

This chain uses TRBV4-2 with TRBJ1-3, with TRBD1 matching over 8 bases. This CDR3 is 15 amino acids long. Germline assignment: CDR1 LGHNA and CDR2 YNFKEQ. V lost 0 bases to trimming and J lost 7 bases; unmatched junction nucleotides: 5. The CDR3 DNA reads TGTGCCAGCAGCCAAGACTTTCAGGGGGCTAACACCATATATTTT. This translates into CASSQDFQGANTIYF.

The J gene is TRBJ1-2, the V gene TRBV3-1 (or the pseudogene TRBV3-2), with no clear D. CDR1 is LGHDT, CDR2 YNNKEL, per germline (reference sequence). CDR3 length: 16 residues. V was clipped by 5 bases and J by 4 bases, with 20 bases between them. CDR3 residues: CASSKNDGDSTYGYTF. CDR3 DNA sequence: TGTGCCAGCAGCAAAAACGACGGGGATTCCACCTATGGCTACACCTTC.

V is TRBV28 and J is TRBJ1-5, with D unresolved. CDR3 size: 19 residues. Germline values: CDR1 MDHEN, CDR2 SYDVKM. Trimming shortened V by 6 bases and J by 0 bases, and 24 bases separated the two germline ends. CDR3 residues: CASSREGSTWEVSNQPQHF. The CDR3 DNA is TGTGCCAGCAGCCGTGAAGGGTCGACATGGGAGGTTAGCAATCAGCCCCAGCATTTT.

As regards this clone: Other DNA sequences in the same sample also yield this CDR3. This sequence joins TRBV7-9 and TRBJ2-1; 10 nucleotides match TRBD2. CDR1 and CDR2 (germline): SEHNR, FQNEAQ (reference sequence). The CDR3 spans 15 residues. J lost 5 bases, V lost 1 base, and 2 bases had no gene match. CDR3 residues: CASSLGTSGNNEQFF. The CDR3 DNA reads TGTGCCAGCAGCTTAGGGACTAGCGGAAACAATGAGCAGTTCTTC.

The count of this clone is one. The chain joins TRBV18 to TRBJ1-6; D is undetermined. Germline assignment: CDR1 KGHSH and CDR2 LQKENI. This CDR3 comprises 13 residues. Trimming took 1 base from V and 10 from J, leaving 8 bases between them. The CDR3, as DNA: TGTGCCAGCTCACCACGAGTTGACTCACCCCTCCACTTT. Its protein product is CASSPRVDSPLHF.

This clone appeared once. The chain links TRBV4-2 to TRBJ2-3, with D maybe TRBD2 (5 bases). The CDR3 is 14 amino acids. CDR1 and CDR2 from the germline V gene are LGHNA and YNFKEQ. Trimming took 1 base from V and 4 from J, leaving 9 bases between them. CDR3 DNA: TGTGCCAGCAGCCAAGTTGGAGCGGCAGATACGCAGTATTTT. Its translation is CASSQVGAADTQYF.

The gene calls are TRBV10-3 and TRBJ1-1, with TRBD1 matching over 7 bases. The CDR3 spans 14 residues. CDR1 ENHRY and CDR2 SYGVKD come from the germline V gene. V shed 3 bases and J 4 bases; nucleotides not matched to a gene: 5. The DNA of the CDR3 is TGTGCCATCAGTGATATCTCAGGGGGCACTGAAGCTTTCTTT. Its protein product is CAISDISGGTEAFF.

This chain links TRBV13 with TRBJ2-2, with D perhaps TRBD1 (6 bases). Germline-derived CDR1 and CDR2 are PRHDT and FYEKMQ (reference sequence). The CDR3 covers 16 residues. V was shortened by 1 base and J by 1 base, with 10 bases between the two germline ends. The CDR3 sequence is CASSLVGTRNTGELFF. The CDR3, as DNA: TGTGCCAGCAGCTTAGTAGGGACACGGAACACCGGGGAGCTGTTTTTT.

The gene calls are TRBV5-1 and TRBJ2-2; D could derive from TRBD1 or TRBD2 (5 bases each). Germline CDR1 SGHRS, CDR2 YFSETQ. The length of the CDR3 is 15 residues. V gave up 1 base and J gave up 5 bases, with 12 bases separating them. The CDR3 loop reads CASSLRGADTGELFF. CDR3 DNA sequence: TGCGCCAGCAGCTTGAGAGGGGCCGATACCGGGGAGCTGTTTTTT.

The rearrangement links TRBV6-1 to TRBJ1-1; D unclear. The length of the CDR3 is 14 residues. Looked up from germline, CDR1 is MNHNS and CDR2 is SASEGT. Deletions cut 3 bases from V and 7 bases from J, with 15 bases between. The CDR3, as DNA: TGTGCCAGCAGTGACCGAGGGTTGGAGGGTGAAGCTTTCTTT. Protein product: CASSDRGLEGEAFF.